This record covers a single T cell receptor (beta chain). Its antigen is not yet known. The record has no base qualities; no much larger clone is one base away. This specimen belongs to a study of blood T cell repertoires in COVID-19 (dated by TCRdb to between 2020 and 2021). General notes on the study: Samples covering the acute and convalescent phases of COVID-19 were provided by collaborators in the United States, Italy and Spain. The material from the prospective study consisted of cDNA or gDNA derived from T cells, B-cell-depleted T cells, or PBMCs. Subjects who had been exposed to COVID-19, were actively infected with it, or had recovered from it provided the deeply sampled blood TCRbeta repertoires that made up the dataset. The repertoires were released in a freely available public database intended as a resource for research on the immune response to SARS-CoV-2. The samples were drawn from two sources: the first 160 participants of the ongoing ImmuneRACE study, and over 1,000 subjects contributed by 6 global collaborators. Nearly every sample came with metadata listing a de-identified subject ID, COVID-19 status, age in years and sex. HLA class I and class II types, where available, came from metadata supplied by the sample provider rather than from assay-based typing. The paper's findings and limits, for the study overall: The amount of clinical and demographic metadata varied by source and participant and was provided uncurated.

Whole blood was collected in K2EDTA tubes by collaborating institutions according to the institutions' own protocols. Collaborator samples were shipped for TCRbeta analysis as frozen whole blood, isolated PBMCs, or DNA extracted from either sample type. The immunoSEQ Assay, a bias-controlled multiplex PCR, was used to amplify TCRbeta CDR3 regions from genomic DNA. The published analysis was carried out like this. Nucleated cell counts per sample were estimated from amplification of reference gene primers within the assay. To quantify the absolute abundance of each unique TCRbeta CDR3 rearrangement, sequence reads were collapsed and filtered. Productive Simpson clonality was computed per sample as the square root of Simpson's diversity index over productive rearrangements. TCRdb mirrors the immuneACCESS table, restricted to in-frame sequences. Some clones are absent from its copies; in checked studies, under half trace to an unresolved V gene, and the reason for the others is unknown. The V and J calls and clone size were taken over from that table, and D and trimming were inferred from the DNA. This sample holds tens of thousands of clones; less than 95% were observed only once. Roughly 2.3% of the sample belongs to the ten largest clones.

The trim is 1 base for V and 5 bases for J, with a gap of 14 bases between the germline ends. Including the terminal cysteine and phenylalanine, the CDR3 comprises 15 residues. Of all the DNA, just the CDR3 is kept, 45 bases in frame from base 1. The germline V gene (reference sequence) sets CDR1 to LGHDT and CDR2 to YNNKEL. The sequenced sample was peripheral blood. The chain couples TRBV3-1 (or the pseudogene TRBV3-2) to TRBJ1-2; perhaps TRBD1 is the D gene, with 5 bases matching. The source of this sequence is a human donor with active COVID-19. The donor label of this sample is uncertain. The CDR3 loop reads CASSQGIGDSYGYTF. The DNA sequence is TGTGCCAGCAGCCAAGGGATTGGGGACTCTTATGGCTACACCTTC.